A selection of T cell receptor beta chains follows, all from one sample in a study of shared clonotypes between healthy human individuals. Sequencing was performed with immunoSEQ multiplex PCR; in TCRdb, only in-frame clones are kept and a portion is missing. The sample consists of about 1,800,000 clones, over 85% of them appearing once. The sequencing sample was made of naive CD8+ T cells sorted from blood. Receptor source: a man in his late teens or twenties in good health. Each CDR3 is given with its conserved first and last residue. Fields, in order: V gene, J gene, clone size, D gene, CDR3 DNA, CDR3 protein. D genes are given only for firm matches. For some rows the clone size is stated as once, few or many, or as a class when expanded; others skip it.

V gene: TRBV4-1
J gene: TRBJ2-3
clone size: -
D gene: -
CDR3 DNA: TGCGCCAGCAGCCTTGGACTCCTTCGCACAGATACGCAGTATTTT
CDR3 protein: CASSLGLLRTDTQYF

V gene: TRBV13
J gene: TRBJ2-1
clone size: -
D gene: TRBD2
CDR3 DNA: TGTGCCAGCAGCACTCTTTCCGGGACTAGCGGGGGGGCGGTCGATGAGCAGTTCTTC
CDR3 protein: CASSTLSGTSGGAVDEQFF

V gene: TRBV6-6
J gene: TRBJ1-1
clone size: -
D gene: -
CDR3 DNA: TGTGCCAGCAGTTGGACGGGGGGAGGCACTGAAGCTTTCTTT
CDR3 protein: CASSWTGGGTEAFF

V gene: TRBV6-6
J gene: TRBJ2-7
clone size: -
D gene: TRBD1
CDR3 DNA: TGTGCCAGCAGTTTTTATGACAGGGAAATTTACGAGCAGTACTTC
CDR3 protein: CASSFYDREIYEQYF

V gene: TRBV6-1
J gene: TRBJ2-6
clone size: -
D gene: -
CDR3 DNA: TGTGCCAGCAGTGCGCCGTTTAGCTCTGGGGCCAACGTCCTGACTTTC
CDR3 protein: CASSAPFSSGANVLTF

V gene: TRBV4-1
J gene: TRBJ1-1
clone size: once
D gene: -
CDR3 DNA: TGCGCCAGCAGCCAGGCGGTGAAGGTCCACACTGAAGCTTTCTTT
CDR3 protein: CASSQAVKVHTEAFF

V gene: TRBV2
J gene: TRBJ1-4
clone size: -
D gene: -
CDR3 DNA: TGTGCCAGCAGAGTACCGGGGGAAAAACTGTTTTTT
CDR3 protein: CASRVPGEKLFF

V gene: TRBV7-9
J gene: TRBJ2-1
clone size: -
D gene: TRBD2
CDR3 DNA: TGTGCCAGCAGCAACTCGGGACTAGCGGGCAATGAGCAGTTCTTC
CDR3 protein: CASSNSGLAGNEQFF

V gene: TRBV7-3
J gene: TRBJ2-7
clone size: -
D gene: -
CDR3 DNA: TGTGCCAGCAGCCTTAATGGGCCCCTGGGGGAGCAGTACTTC
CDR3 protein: CASSLNGPLGEQYF

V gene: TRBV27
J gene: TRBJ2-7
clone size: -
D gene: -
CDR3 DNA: TGTGCCAGCAGTTTTCAGCAGACCTACGAGCAGTACTTC
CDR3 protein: CASSFQQTYEQYF

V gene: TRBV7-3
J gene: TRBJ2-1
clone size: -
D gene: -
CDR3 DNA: TGTGCCAGCAGCTTAGCCAGGGGCTGTCGGTTCTTC
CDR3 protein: CASSLARGCRFF

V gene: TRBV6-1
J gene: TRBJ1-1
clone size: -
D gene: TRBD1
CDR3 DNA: TGTGCCAGCAGTGAAGACAGGGGAGCTTTCTTT
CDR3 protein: CASSEDRGAFF

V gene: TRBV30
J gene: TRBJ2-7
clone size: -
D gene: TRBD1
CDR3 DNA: TGTGCCTGGGACAGACAGGGGTCCTACGAGCAGTACTTC
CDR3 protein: CAWDRQGSYEQYF

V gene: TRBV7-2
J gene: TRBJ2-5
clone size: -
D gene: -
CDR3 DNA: TGTGCCAGCAGCTTTTCCCGGGGACAACCCCAGTACTTC
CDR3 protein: CASSFSRGQPQYF

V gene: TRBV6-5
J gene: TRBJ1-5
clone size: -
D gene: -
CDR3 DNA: TGTGCCAGCAGTTACGGAGGAAGCAATCAGCCCCAGCATTTT
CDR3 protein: CASSYGGSNQPQHF

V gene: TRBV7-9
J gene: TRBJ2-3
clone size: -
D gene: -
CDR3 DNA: TGTGCCAGCAGCTTAGCCCTCGCGGGACTCACAGATACGCAGTATTTT
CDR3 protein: CASSLALAGLTDTQYF

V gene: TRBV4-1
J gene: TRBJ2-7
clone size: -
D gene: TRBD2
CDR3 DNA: TGCGCCAGCAGCAGAGGGACTAGCGGCACCTACGAGCAGTACTTC
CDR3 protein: CASSRGTSGTYEQYF

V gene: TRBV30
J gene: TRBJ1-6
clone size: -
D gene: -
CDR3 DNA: TGTGCCTGGAGTGTACAGTTCGATTCACCCCTCCACTTT
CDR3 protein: CAWSVQFDSPLHF

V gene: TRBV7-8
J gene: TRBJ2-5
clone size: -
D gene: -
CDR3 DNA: TGTGCCAGCAGCTCCCCTGGGGAGGAGACCCAGTACTTC
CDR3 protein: CASSSPGEETQYF

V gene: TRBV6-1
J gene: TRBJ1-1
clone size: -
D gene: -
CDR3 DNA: TGTGCCAGCTTCGACCCTGGGGTGAACACTGAAGCTTTCTTT
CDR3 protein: CASFDPGVNTEAFF

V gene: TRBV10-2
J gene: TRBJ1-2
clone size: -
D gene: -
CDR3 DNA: TGCGCCAGCAGTGAGTCGAACGCCTACACCTTC
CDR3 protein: CASSESNAYTF

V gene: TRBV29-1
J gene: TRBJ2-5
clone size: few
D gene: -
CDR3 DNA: TGCAGCGTTGAAGTGGGGACTTACCAAGAGACCCAGTACTTC
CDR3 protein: CSVEVGTYQETQYF

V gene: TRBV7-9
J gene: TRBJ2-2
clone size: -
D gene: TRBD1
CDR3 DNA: TGTGCCAGTGAGAGGACAGGCGGGGAGCTGTTTTTT
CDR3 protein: CASERTGGELFF

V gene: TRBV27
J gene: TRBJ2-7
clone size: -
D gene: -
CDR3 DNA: TGTGCCAGCAGTTTGCTCCGGGACAACGAGCAGTACTTC
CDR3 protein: CASSLLRDNEQYF

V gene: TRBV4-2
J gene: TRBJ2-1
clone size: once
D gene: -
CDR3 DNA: TGTGCCAGCAGCCAAGACCCGTACTCCTACAATGAGCAGTTCTTC
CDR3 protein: CASSQDPYSYNEQFF

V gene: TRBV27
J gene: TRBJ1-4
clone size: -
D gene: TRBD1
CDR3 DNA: TGTGCCAGCAGCGAAGGAGGGGGCGTAACTAATGAAAAACTGTTTTTT
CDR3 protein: CASSEGGGVTNEKLFF

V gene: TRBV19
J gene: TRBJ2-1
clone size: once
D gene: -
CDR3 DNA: TGTGCCAGTAGTATGATGGCAGGGGAGAGGGGGGAGCAGTTCTTC
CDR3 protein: CASSMMAGERGEQFF

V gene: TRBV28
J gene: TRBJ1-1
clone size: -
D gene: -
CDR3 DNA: TGTGCCAGCAGTACCGACAGAGCTGAAGCTTTCTTT
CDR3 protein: CASSTDRAEAFF

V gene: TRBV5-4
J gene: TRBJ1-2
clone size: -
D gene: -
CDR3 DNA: TGTGCCAGCAGCCAACTGGAGTCTCCGGCGGGCGGCTACACCTTC
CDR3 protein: CASSQLESPAGGYTF

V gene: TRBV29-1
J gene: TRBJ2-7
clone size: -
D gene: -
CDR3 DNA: TGCAGCGTTGAAGTCCGGGACGAAACCTACGAGCAGTACTTC
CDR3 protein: CSVEVRDETYEQYF

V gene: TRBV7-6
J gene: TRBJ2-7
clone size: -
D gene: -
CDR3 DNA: TGTGCCAGCAGCTTAGAATCGGCGGACTCCTACGAGCAGTACTTC
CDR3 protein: CASSLESADSYEQYF

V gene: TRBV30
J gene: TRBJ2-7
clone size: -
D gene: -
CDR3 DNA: TGTGCCTGGACTCCCGCCGACCACCCTTCCTACGAGCAGTACTTC
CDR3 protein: CAWTPADHPSYEQYF

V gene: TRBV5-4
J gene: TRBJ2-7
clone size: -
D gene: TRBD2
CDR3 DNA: TGTGCCAGCAGCTTGGGGGGTAGCGGGAGGGCCGAAGATAACGAGCAGTACTTC
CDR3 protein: CASSLGGSGRAEDNEQYF

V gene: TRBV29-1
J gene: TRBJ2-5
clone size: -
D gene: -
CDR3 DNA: TGCAGCGTTGAAGAGGTGGGGGGGCATGAGACCCAGTACTTC
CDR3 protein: CSVEEVGGHETQYF

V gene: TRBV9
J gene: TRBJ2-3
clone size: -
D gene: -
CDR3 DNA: TGTGCCAGCAGCGTCTGGGGCAGCGGCACAGATACGCAGTATTTT
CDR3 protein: CASSVWGSGTDTQYF

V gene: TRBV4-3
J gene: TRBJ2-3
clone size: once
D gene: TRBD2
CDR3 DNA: TGCGCCAGCAGCCAAGAGGCGGGAGGGAGCACAGATACGCAGTATTTT
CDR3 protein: CASSQEAGGSTDTQYF

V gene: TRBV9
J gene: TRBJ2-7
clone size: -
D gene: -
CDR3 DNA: TGTGCCAGCAGCGAGGGGGGCCCAGGGGTCTACGAGCAGTACTTC
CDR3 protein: CASSEGGPGVYEQYF

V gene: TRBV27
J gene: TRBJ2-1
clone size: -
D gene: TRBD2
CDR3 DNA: TGTGCCAGCAGTAGGGAGGGGAACAATGAGCAGTTCTTC
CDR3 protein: CASSREGNNEQFF

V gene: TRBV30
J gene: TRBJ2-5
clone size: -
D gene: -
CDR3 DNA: TGTGCCTGGAGTGTACTAGCAGAAGAGACCCAGTACTTC
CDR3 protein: CAWSVLAEETQYF

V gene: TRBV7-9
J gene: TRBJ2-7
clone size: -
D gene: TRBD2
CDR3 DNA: TGTGCCAGCAGCTTCGGGACTAGCGGCCACGAGCAGTACTTC
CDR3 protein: CASSFGTSGHEQYF